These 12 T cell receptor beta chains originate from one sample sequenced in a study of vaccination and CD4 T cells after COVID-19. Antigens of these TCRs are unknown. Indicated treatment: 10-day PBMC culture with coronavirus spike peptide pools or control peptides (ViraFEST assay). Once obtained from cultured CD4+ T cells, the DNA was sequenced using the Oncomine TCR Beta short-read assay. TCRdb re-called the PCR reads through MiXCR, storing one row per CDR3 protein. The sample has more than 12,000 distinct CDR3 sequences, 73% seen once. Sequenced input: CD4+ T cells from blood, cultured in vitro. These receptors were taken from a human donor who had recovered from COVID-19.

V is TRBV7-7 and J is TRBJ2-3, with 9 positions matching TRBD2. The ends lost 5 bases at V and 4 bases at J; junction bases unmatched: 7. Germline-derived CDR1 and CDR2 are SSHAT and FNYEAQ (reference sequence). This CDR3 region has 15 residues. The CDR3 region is CASSRSGSAADTQYF. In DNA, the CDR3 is TGTGCCAGCAGCCGTAGCGGGAGTGCGGCAGATACGCAGTATTTT.

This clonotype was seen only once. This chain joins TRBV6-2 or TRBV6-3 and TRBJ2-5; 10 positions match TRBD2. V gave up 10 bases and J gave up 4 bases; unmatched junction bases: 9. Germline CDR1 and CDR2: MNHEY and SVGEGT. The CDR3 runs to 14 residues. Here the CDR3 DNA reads TGTGCCACCCTAGCGGGAGTGGGAAGAGAGACCCAGTACTTC. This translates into CATLAGVGRETQYF.

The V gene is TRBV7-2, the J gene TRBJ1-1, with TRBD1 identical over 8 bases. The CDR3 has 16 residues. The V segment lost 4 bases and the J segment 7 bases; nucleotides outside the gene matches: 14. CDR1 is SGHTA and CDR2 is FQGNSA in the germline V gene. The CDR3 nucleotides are TGTGCCAGCAGCTCCTACGGTGCTTACAGGGGGGGTGAAGCTTTCTTT. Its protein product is CASSSYGAYRGGEAFF. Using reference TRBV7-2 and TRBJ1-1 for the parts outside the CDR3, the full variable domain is GAGVSQSPSNKVTEKGKDVELRCDPISGHTALYWYRQSLGQGLEFLIYFQGNSAPDKSGLPSDRFSAERTGGSVSTLTIQRTQQEDSAVYLCASSSYGAYRGGEAFFGQGTRLTVV.

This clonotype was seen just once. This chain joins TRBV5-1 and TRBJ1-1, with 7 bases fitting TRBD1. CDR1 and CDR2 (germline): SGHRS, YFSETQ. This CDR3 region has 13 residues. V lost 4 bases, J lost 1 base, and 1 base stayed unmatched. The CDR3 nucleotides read TGCGCCAGCAGCAACAGGGGGAACACTGAAGCTTTCTTT. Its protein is CASSNRGNTEAFF.

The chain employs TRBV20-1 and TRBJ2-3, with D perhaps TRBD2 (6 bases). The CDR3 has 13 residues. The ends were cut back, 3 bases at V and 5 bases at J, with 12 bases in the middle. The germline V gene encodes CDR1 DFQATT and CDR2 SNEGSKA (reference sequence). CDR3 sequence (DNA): TGCAGTGCTAGGCCCGGGACTGGAGATACGCAGTATTTT. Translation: CSARPGTGDTQYF.

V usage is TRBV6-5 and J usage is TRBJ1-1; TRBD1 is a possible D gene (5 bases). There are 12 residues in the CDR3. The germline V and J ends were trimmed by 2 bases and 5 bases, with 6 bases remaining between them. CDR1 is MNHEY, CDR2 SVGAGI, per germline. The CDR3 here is CASSYGGTEAFF. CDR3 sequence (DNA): TGTGCCAGCAGTTACGGGGGGACTGAAGCTTTCTTT.

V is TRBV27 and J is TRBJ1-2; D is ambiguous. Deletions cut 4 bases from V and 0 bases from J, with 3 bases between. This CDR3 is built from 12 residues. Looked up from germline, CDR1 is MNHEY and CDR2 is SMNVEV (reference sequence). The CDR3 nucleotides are TGTGCCAGCAGTTCTTCTAACTATGGCTACACCTTC. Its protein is CASSSSNYGYTF.

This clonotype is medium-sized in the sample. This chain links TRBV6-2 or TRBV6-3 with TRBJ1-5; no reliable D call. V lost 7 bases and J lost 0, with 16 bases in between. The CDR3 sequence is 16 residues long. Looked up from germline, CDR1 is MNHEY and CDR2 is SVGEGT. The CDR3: CASTARFQNSNQPQHF. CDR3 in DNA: TGTGCCAGCACCGCCCGGTTCCAGAATAGCAATCAGCCCCAGCATTTT.

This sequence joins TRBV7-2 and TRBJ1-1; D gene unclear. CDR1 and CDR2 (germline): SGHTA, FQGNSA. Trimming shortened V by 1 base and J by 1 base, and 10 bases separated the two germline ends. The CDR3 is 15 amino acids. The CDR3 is CASSLEVSGNTEAFF. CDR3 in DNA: TGTGCCAGCAGCTTAGAAGTAAGTGGGAACACTGAAGCTTTCTTT.

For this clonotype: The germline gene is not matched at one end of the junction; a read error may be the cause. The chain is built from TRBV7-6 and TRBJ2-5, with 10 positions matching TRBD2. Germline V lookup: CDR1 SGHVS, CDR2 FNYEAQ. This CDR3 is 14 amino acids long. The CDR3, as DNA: TGTGCCAGCAGCCTAGCGGGAGTGGGAGAGACCCAGTACTTC. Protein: CASSLAGVGETQYF.

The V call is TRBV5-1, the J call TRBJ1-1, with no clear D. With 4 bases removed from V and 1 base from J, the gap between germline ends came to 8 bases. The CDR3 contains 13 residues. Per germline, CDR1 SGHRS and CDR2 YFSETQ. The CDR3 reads CASSPSANTEAFF. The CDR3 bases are TGCGCCAGCAGCCCGTCGGCGAACACTGAAGCTTTCTTT.

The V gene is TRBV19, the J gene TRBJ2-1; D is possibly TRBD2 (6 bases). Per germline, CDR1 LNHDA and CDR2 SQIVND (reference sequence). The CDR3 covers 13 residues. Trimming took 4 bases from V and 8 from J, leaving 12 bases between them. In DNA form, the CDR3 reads TGTGCCAGTAGTAGTCTATGGAGGGATGAGCAGTTCTTC. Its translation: CASSSLWRDEQFF.